This record covers a single T cell receptor (beta chain). One end of the junction varies from germline; a read error may be responsible. These data belong to a study of cytomegalovirus exposure and HLA in healthy donors. This PCR relied on a set of 60 Vbeta primers and 13 Jbeta primers. Libraries were prepared by immunoSEQ multiplex PCR; TCRdb keeps only in-frame clonotypes and omits some of them. The sample holds about 77,000 clones. CDR1 SGHTA and CDR2 FQGNSA come from the germline V gene. CDR3 size: 14 residues. Sequencing was carried out using PBMCs. The sequence derives from a man aged 50 or older in good health and CMV-seropositive. The rearrangement links TRBV7-2 to TRBJ2-4, with 13 positions matching TRBD2. The CDR3 region has the DNA TGTGCCAGCAGCTTCGGACTAGCGGGGGTCGGTATGGTCTTC. It encodes CASSFGLAGVGMVF.